The next 11 T cell receptor beta chains were all read from a single sample in a study of T cell responses to AZD1222 COVID-19 vaccine. The method was immunoSEQ multiplex PCR; TCRdb's version includes in-frame clones alone and lacks a portion of them. The repertoire consists of approximately 150,000 clones, with around 93% occurring once and the leading ten covering roughly 3.8%. This material consisted of peripheral blood, taken 28 days after the second AZD1222 dose. The receptors here all came from an adult who received the AZD1222 COVID-19 vaccine.

The V and J genes are TRBV19 and TRBJ1-3, with TRBD1 matching over 8 bases. J gave up 2 bases and V 5 bases, and 8 bases lay outside the gene matches. CDR1 and CDR2 from the germline V gene are LNHDA and SQIVND (reference sequence). This CDR3 contains 16 residues. As DNA, the CDR3 is TGTGCCAGTAGTTCACCGGGACAGGTTGCTGGAAACACCATATATTTT. The encoded protein is CASSSPGQVAGNTIYF.

This chain uses TRBV5-4 with TRBJ2-7; 9 bases are shared with TRBD1. CDR3 size: 15 residues. Trimming removed 4 bases from V and 4 bases from J; junction bases left unmatched: 9. CDR1 is SGHNT and CDR2 is YYREEE in the germline V gene (reference sequence). CDR3 protein: CASSPPGQGSYEQYF. In nucleotides, the CDR3 is TGTGCCAGCAGCCCTCCGGGACAGGGAAGTTACGAGCAGTACTTC.

The genes are TRBV14 and TRBJ2-5, with 10 bases lining up with TRBD2. The CDR3 has 19 residues. V dropped 1 base and J dropped 4; count of bases not matched to a gene: 15. Germline CDR1 reads SGHDN; CDR2 reads FVKESK. CDR3 DNA: TGTGCCAGCAGCCAAGTCTCTAGCGGGAGTATATTTATTGGAGAGACCCAGTACTTC. This encodes CASSQVSSGSIFIGETQYF.

The chain couples TRBV6-5 to TRBJ2-5, with D perhaps TRBD1 or TRBD2 (7 bases each). Germline CDR1 is MNHEY and CDR2 is SVGAGI. The CDR3 is 14 residues long. Between the trimmed V and J ends, which lost 7 bases and 1 base, there was a span of 13 bases. The CDR3 DNA reads TGTGCCAGCATCAGGGGGGGACGCCAAGAGACCCAGTACTTC. Translated, it gives CASIRGGRQETQYF.

This clone was recorded once. The CDR3 DNA reads as TGTGCCAGCAGCCCAGTAGCGGGAGGGGGCTACAATGAGCAGTTCTTC. Its translation: CASSPVAGGGYNEQFF. This chain links TRBV14 with TRBJ2-1, with 11 nucleotides matching TRBD2. The CDR3 extends over 16 amino acids. The germline CDR1 and CDR2 sequences are SGHDN and FVKESK. The trim removed 4 bases at V and 3 bases at J, leaving 5 bases unmatched.

This rearrangement joins TRBV20-1 to TRBJ2-7, with 8 bases fitting TRBD2. Germline V gives CDR1 DFQATT, CDR2 SNEGSKA (reference sequence). V was pared by 3 bases and J by 2 bases, with 6 bases of the junction left unmatched. The CDR3 extends over 14 amino acids. For the CDR3, the DNA is TGCAGTGCTAGTGTGGACGGGAGGGCCTACGAGCAGTACTTC. This encodes CSASVDGRAYEQYF.

The J gene is TRBJ2-5, the V gene TRBV5-6; TRBD2 might be the D (5 bases). The CDR3 contains 15 residues. In germline, CDR1 is SGHDT, CDR2 YYEEEE. V was shortened by 5 bases and J by 2 bases, with 16 bases between the two germline ends. The CDR3 DNA reads TGTGCCAGCAGAACGCGTGGTAGCGCACAAGAGACCCAGTACTTC. Translated, it gives CASRTRGSAQETQYF.

V is TRBV3-1 (or the pseudogene TRBV3-2) and J is TRBJ2-1, with D uncertain. CDR1 LGHDT and CDR2 YNNKEL come from the germline V gene (reference sequence). This CDR3 comprises 14 residues. V lost 2 bases and J lost 4, with 9 bases in between. The chain's CDR3 is CASSQTSFYNEQFF. Written as DNA, the CDR3 is TGTGCCAGCAGCCAAACGTCCTTTTACAATGAGCAGTTCTTC.

This chain uses TRBV6-1 with TRBJ1-2; 9 positions agree with TRBD1. There are 13 residues in the CDR3. Germline V gene data show CDR1 as MNHNS and CDR2 as SASEGT. V dropped 2 bases and J dropped 13; count of bases not matched to a gene: 8. CDR3 in amino acids: CASSELSQGASTF. The CDR3 DNA follows: TGTGCCAGCAGTGAACTTTCACAGGGGGCCTCCACCTTC.

The V gene is TRBV27, the J gene TRBJ2-7; 7 positions agree with TRBD2. Germline V gene lookup returns CDR1 MNHEY and CDR2 SMNVEV (reference sequence). This CDR3 is 16 amino acids long. Trimming at V came to 6 bases and at J to 2 bases, leaving 13 bases not matched to a gene. The CDR3 is CASRLGGWGPAYEQYF. CDR3 nucleotides: TGTGCCAGCAGGTTGGGAGGGTGGGGTCCGGCCTACGAGCAGTACTTC.

V usage is TRBV7-2 and J usage is TRBJ2-7, with TRBD2 matching 11 bases. This CDR3 contains 15 residues. Looked up from germline, CDR1 is SGHTA and CDR2 is FQGNSA. The J segment lost 0 bases and the V segment lost 6 bases, leaving 4 bases of the junction unmatched. The CDR3 DNA reads as TGTGCCAGCAGTCCTAGCGGGGGGAACTCCTACGAGCAGTACTTC. Amino acid sequence: CASSPSGGNSYEQYF.